This T cell receptor (beta chain) derives from a study of cytomegalovirus exposure and HLA in healthy donors. Study summary: Membership in the Caucasian-associated ancestry cluster was found for around 85% of about 430 genotyped donors.

Looked up from germline, CDR1 is SGHAT and CDR2 is FQNNGV. The length of the CDR3 is 15 residues. Germline trimming cut 0 bases from V and 3 bases from J; bases unmatched to any gene: 2. Study-wide results and limits: A few chains tied to CMV proved CMV antigen-specific in vitro. In a later analysis, HLA-associated beta chains showed higher expansion and lower generation probabilities than comparable chains. 16,951 TCR beta sequences were associated with HLA alleles at 0.05 false discovery rate in a later analysis.

Comments on this clone: Its antigen is not known.

Amplification used 60 Vbeta primers and 13 Jbeta primers. TCRdb's table, derived via immunoSEQ multiplex PCR, lists solely in-frame clones and lacks some. The sample features about 84,000 clones, with less than 0.6% in its top ten. The rearrangement uses TRBV11-2 and TRBJ2-1; 7 bases map to TRBD2. The receptor was isolated from a man aged 45-65 years in good health and CMV-seronegative. Material for sequencing was PBMCs. CDR3 amino acids: CASSLESSGYNEQFF. CDR3 DNA sequence: TGTGCCAGCAGCTTAGAGTCTAGCGGCTACAATGAGCAGTTCTTC.